Listed below are T cell receptor beta chains from one sample, sequenced in a study of molecular identifiers for immune sequencing clone quantification. TCRdb passed the PCR reads through MiXCR, listing each CDR3 protein once. Of some 70,000 distinct CDR3 sequences listed, about a sixth are singletons. The specimen was naive CD8+ T cells from blood, with Jurkat cell RNA spiked in. The receptor set was obtained from a human donor in good health. Some libraries in this study had Jurkat cell RNA spiked in. CDR3s include the opening cysteine and the closing phenylalanine or tryptophan. The order of the fields is clone size, V gene, J gene, CDR3 protein. Where a row states a size, it is once, few, many or the class of an expanded clone; other rows omit it.

NA	TRBV12-3/TRBV12-4	TRBJ2-5	CASSLGDVWGGAHQETQYF
many	TRBV7-3	TRBJ2-1	CASSQPPAGSNEQFF
many	TRBV29-1	TRBJ1-4	CSVLDWSGTGNEKLFF
few	TRBV23-1	TRBJ2-7	CASSPPPGLTYEQYF
NA	TRBV6-2/TRBV6-3	TRBJ1-2	CASSYSPESNCGYTF
many	TRBV30	TRBJ1-1	CALGNTEAFF
many	TRBV14	TRBJ2-4	CASSQDLRIQYF
many	TRBV20-1	TRBJ2-7	CSAHPGGYEQYF
few	TRBV27	TRBJ2-7	CASSLSQGGVDEQYF
NA	TRBV7-8	TRBJ2-7	CVSSLGGGEQYF
many	TRBV19	TRBJ2-2	CASSPGAAGELFF
many	TRBV15	TRBJ1-5	CATSSLMDKFTPDQPQHF
many	TRBV11-3	TRBJ1-1	CASSPRDSMNTEAFF
many	TRBV29-1	TRBJ2-3	CSVDFASTDTQYF
many	TRBV7-9	TRBJ2-5	CASSTGPDQETQYF
NA	TRBV7-9	TRBJ2-7	CASGHLGSGLAYEQYF